The 13 T cell receptor beta chains below come from one sample, sequenced in a study of cytotoxic CD8 clonotypes in ibrutinib-treated CLL. This table comes from immunoSEQ multiplex PCR, and its TCRdb copy is limited to in-frame clones, with some not included. The sample includes fewer than 90,000 clones, 70% to 90% seen only once; the top ten take more than 5%. The material sequenced was PBMCs, taken before ibrutinib treatment. The receptors originated from a human donor with chronic lymphocytic leukemia.

The chain uses TRBV5-1 and TRBJ2-7; maybe TRBD1 (6 bases). Germline V gene sequence: CDR1 SGHRS, CDR2 YFSETQ. The CDR3 has 15 amino acids. Trimming removed 4 bases at V and 0 bases at J, with 14 bases between. The CDR3 sequence: CASSSRQGTSYEQYF. The DNA of the CDR3 is TGCGCCAGCAGCAGTCGGCAGGGGACCTCCTACGAGCAGTACTTC.

The CDR3 spells CASSIKLSSNQPQHF. CDR3 DNA: TGTGCCAGTAGTATAAAGTTATCTAGCAATCAGCCCCAGCATTTT. The chain uses TRBV19 and TRBJ1-5; D is unresolved. This CDR3 is 15 amino acids long. Deletions cut 2 bases from V and 0 bases from J, with 8 bases between. Germline CDR1 and CDR2: LNHDA and SQIVND (reference sequence). Full variable domain (missing parts from reference TRBV19 and TRBJ1-5): DGGITQSPKYLFRKEGQNVTLSCEQNLNHDAMYWYRQDPGQGLRLIYYSQIVNDFQKGDIAEGYSVSREKKESFPLTVTSAQKNPTAFYLCASSIKLSSNQPQHFGDGTRLSIL.

The chain couples TRBV10-2 to TRBJ1-1; TRBD1 matches 9 bases. Germline CDR1 is WSHSY and CDR2 is SAAADI. The V and J ends lost 4 bases and 4 bases, in that order; junction bases with no gene match: 10. The CDR3 has 16 residues. The CDR3 nucleotides read TGCGCCAGCAGTGCCCGGGACAGGGTATTAGGCACTGAAGCTTTCTTT. This translates into CASSARDRVLGTEAFF.

The chain couples TRBV19 to TRBJ2-7; TRBD1 agrees at 10 bases. The trim removed 3 bases at V and 3 bases at J, leaving 8 bases unmatched. The CDR3 is 16 residues long. Germline V lookup: CDR1 LNHDA, CDR2 SQIVND (reference sequence). CDR3 DNA sequence: TGTGCCAGTAGTATTAGCGGGACAGGGGCCGGCTACGAGCAGTACTTC. It encodes CASSISGTGAGYEQYF.

This clone was picked up a small number of times. The chain's CDR3 is CASRSAWLAGTPYGYEQYF. In DNA form, the CDR3 reads TGTGCCAGCAGGTCCGCGTGGCTAGCGGGCACGCCCTATGGATACGAGCAGTACTTC. V and J are TRBV28 and TRBJ2-7; 8 bases are a match to TRBD2. The ends lost 6 bases at V and 4 bases at J; junction bases unmatched: 23. Germline V CDR1 and CDR2: MDHEN, SYDVKM. The CDR3 loop spans 19 amino acids.

The chain is built from TRBV6-5 and TRBJ2-7; D perhaps matches TRBD1 (6 bases). V was cut by 6 bases and J by 2 bases, with 17 bases left in between. The CDR3 extends over 15 amino acids. Germline CDR1 reads MNHEY; CDR2 reads SVGAGI. CDR3 in amino acids: CASSPRGHLPYEQYF. CDR3 sequence (DNA): TGTGCCAGCAGCCCCAGGGGACACTTGCCCTACGAGCAGTACTTC.

The chain carries TRBV5-4 and TRBJ2-7, with 7 bases aligning to TRBD1. Trimming at V came to 3 bases and at J to 1 base, leaving 7 bases not matched to a gene. The CDR3 runs 15 residues. In germline, CDR1 is SGHNT, CDR2 YYREEE (reference sequence). The CDR3 DNA reads TGTGCCAGCAGCTCCGGGACAGCAAAATCCTACGAGCAGTACTTC. Amino acids: CASSSGTAKSYEQYF.

V and J are TRBV7-3 and TRBJ2-7; the D is unclear. V was cut by 5 bases and J by 0 bases, with 14 bases left in between. Per the germline V gene, CDR1 is SGHTA and CDR2 is FQGTGA. The CDR3 spans 15 residues. The CDR3: CASSLGAGPSYEQYF. DNA of the CDR3: TGTGCCAGCAGCCTCGGTGCAGGTCCCTCCTACGAGCAGTACTTC.

The chain joins TRBV27 to TRBJ1-2; TRBD1 might be the D (6 bases). Germline CDR1 reads MNHEY; CDR2 reads SMNVEV (reference sequence). V lost 6 bases and J 7 bases, leaving 12 bases between the germline ends. The CDR3 spans 12 residues. For the CDR3, the DNA is TGTGCCAGCAGGGGAGGGACACCTGGCTACACCTTC. This encodes CASRGGTPGYTF.

The J gene is TRBJ2-7, the V gene TRBV7-9; 10 bases fit TRBD1. The germline V gene encodes CDR1 SEHNR and CDR2 FQNEAQ (reference sequence). The CDR3 has 12 residues. The ends lost 5 bases at V and 5 bases at J; junction bases unmatched: 0. The CDR3 nucleotides are TGTGCCAGCAGCGGACAGGGGGACGAGCAGTACTTC. Protein sequence: CASSGQGDEQYF.

This chain joins TRBV13 and TRBJ1-1; D is unclear. Germline V lookup: CDR1 PRHDT, CDR2 FYEKMQ (reference sequence). The CDR3 has 14 amino acids. Trimming cost V 5 bases and J 11 bases, with 21 bases left between them. CDR3 DNA: TGTGCCAGCAGCGCCGGGCATGGTTTTATTGGGGCTTTCTTT. It encodes CASSAGHGFIGAFF.

V is TRBV5-8 and J is TRBJ1-1; TRBD1 might be the D (5 bases). This CDR3 has 14 residues. The V gene lost 5 bases and the J gene lost 0 bases, with 11 bases spanning the gap. From germline, CDR1 is SGHTS and CDR2 YDEGEE. The CDR3 DNA reads as TGTGCCAGCAGTCTGGGACGGTTGAACACTGAAGCTTTCTTT. Its translation: CASSLGRLNTEAFF.

This sequence joins TRBV19 and TRBJ2-1, with D tentatively TRBD2 (5 bases). The CDR3 extends over 17 amino acids. V was trimmed by 5 bases and J by 0 bases, leaving 17 bases between them. Per the germline V gene, CDR1 is LNHDA and CDR2 is SQIVND (reference sequence). This chain's CDR3 is CASSSRGAESSYNEQFF. DNA of the CDR3: TGTGCCAGTAGTTCGAGAGGAGCGGAGTCCTCCTACAATGAGCAGTTCTTC.